One sample yielded the 21 T cell receptor beta chains listed below, sequenced in a study of shared clonotypes between healthy human individuals. Libraries were prepared by immunoSEQ multiplex PCR; TCRdb keeps only in-frame clonotypes and omits some of them. The table has hundreds of thousands of clones, roughly 72% seen once; the top ten hold about 12%. What was sequenced was PBMCs. The receptors stem from a woman aged 40-49 years in good health. Some clones in this sample may be carry-over from other donors' samples.

This chain uses TRBV13 with TRBJ2-7; 8 bases agree with TRBD2. With V trimmed by 4 bases and J by 2 bases, 16 bases remained unmatched. In germline, CDR1 is PRHDT, CDR2 FYEKMQ (reference sequence). This CDR3 has 18 amino acids. CDR3 in amino acids: CASSSKRGSGRSTYEQYF. The CDR3 DNA follows: TGTGCCAGCAGCTCCAAGCGGGGGTCGGGCCGATCAACCTACGAGCAGTACTTC.

A few counts support this clone. This sequence is one base from a far larger clone and is likely a read error. The sample holds other DNA sequences that translate to the same CDR3. V gene TRBV5-3 combines with J gene TRBJ2-1; no firm D call. TRBV5-3 is an ORF for which the function is uncertain. V was shortened by 4 bases and J by 1 base, with 6 bases between the two germline ends. The CDR3 length is 13 residues. The CDR3 here is CARSGSSYNEQFF. The CDR3 DNA follows: TGTGCCAGAAGCGGAAGTTCCTACAATGAGCAGTTCTTC.

The chain links TRBV9 to TRBJ2-6, with a tentative D call TRBD1 (5 bases). Germline CDR1 and CDR2: SGDLS and YYNGEE. V dropped 0 bases and J dropped 2 bases, with 9 bases sitting between them. CDR3 length: 16 amino acids. CDR3 sequence: CASSVGEGAGANVLTF. The CDR3 DNA follows: TGTGCCAGCAGCGTAGGGGAAGGGGCTGGGGCCAACGTCCTGACTTTC.

The CDR3 spells CASSYSRQTQETQYF. CDR3 coding DNA: TGTGCCAGCAGTTACTCCCGACAGACCCAAGAGACCCAGTACTTC. This chain links TRBV6-5 with TRBJ2-5, with D possibly matching TRBD1 (5 bases). Trimming left V 0 bases short and J 1 base short, with 9 bases between. The CDR3 covers 15 residues. Germline CDR1 reads MNHEY; CDR2 reads SVGAGI.

The V and J genes are TRBV10-3 and TRBJ2-5; D is undetermined. Germline V lookup: CDR1 ENHRY, CDR2 SYGVKD. The CDR3 contains 14 residues. Trimming took 0 bases from V and 2 from J, leaving 7 bases between them. The DNA for the CDR3 is TGTGCCATCAGTGAGTCAAACGGTCAAGAGACCCAGTACTTC. It encodes CAISESNGQETQYF.

The J gene is TRBJ1-2, the V gene TRBV6-1, with TRBD1 identical over 7 bases. There are 16 residues in the CDR3. J was trimmed by 8 bases and V by 0 bases; bases with no gene match: 12. The germline gives CDR1 MNHNS, CDR2 SASEGT. Here the CDR3 reads CASSEAPDRPEGGYTF. Here the CDR3 DNA reads TGTGCCAGCAGTGAAGCACCGGACAGGCCAGAGGGCGGCTACACCTTC.

This chain uses TRBV19 with TRBJ2-2, with 11 nucleotides matching TRBD1. Trimming at V came to 7 bases and at J to 3 bases, leaving 4 bases not matched to a gene. The CDR3 loop spans 15 amino acids. Per the germline V gene, CDR1 is LNHDA and CDR2 is SQIVND (reference sequence). The CDR3 region is CASKDRGLYTGELFF. CDR3 nucleotides: TGTGCCAGTAAGGACAGGGGGCTTTACACCGGGGAGCTGTTTTTT. Filled out from reference TRBV19 and TRBJ2-2, the complete variable domain reads DGGITQSPKYLFRKEGQNVTLSCEQNLNHDAMYWYRQDPGQGLRLIYYSQIVNDFQKGDIAEGYSVSREKKESFPLTVTSAQKNPTAFYLCASKDRGLYTGELFFGEGSRLTVL.

The V call is TRBV14, the J call TRBJ2-5; the D call may be TRBD1 or TRBD2 (5 bases each). CDR3 length equals 11 residues. Trimming removed 3 bases at V and 11 bases at J, with 10 bases between. Germline V gives CDR1 SGHDN, CDR2 FVKESK. In nucleotides, the CDR3 is TGTGCCAGCAGCCAGGGACCCGTACAGTACTTC. Translation: CASSQGPVQYF.

This chain links TRBV19 with TRBJ1-4; D is undetermined. Germline loops: CDR1 LNHDA, CDR2 SQIVND (reference sequence). CDR3 length: 14 amino acids. V lost 5 bases and J lost 5, with 12 bases in between. The CDR3 loop is CASSGRAENEKLFF. CDR3 DNA: TGTGCCAGTAGTGGACGGGCCGAGAATGAAAAACTGTTTTTT.

The chain employs TRBV2 and TRBJ2-3, with D tentatively TRBD2 (6 bases). With 6 bases removed from V and 0 bases from J, the gap between germline ends came to 16 bases. The CDR3 spans 16 residues. Germline V CDR1 and CDR2: SNHLY, FYNNEI. For the CDR3, the DNA is TGTGCCAGCAGCTTGAGTAGCGGACCTAGCACAGATACGCAGTATTTT. Amino acids: CASSLSSGPSTDTQYF. Full variable domain (missing parts from reference TRBV2 and TRBJ2-3): EPEVTQTPSHQVTQMGQEVILRCVPISNHLYFYWYRQILGQKVEFLVSFYNNEISEKSEIFDDQFSVERPDGSNFTLKIRSTKLEDSAMYFCASSLSSGPSTDTQYFGPGTRLTVL.

V usage is TRBV30 and J usage is TRBJ2-3; 8 bases are shared with TRBD2. V gave up 1 base and J gave up 13 bases; unmatched junction bases: 10. The CDR3 runs to 13 residues. The germline V gene encodes CDR1 GTSNPN and CDR2 SVGIG (reference sequence). The CDR3 region has the DNA TGTGCCTGGAGTGGCTTCGATAGCGGGGCCAAGTATTTT. It is translated as CAWSGFDSGAKYF.

This clone has just one count. The chain couples TRBV18 to TRBJ2-7; D call uncertain. The CDR3 is 14 residues long. From germline, CDR1 is KGHSH and CDR2 LQKENI. Trimming shortened V by 6 bases and J by 6 bases, and 18 bases separated the two germline ends. The CDR3 nucleotides read TGTGCCAGCTCGTCGGCGGAAAGAAGGGTCGAGCAGTACTTC. This encodes CASSSAERRVEQYF. Full variable domain (remainder filled in from reference TRBV18 and TRBJ2-7): NAGVMQNPRHLVRRRGQEARLRCSPMKGHSHVYWYRQLPEEGLKFMVYLQKENIIDESGMPKERFSAEFPKEGPSILRIQQVVRGDSAAYFCASSSAERRVEQYFGPGTRLTVT.

V usage is TRBV28 and J usage is TRBJ2-1; 7 positions agree with TRBD2. V gave up 2 bases and J gave up 7 bases; unmatched junction bases: 8. Germline V gene data show CDR1 as MDHEN and CDR2 as SYDVKM. The CDR3 consists of 15 residues. The CDR3 here is CASSLAGLRGNEQFF. CDR3 bases: TGTGCCAGCAGTTTAGCGGGACTACGCGGGAATGAGCAGTTCTTC.

The chain uses TRBV5-1 and TRBJ2-2; perhaps TRBD2 as D (6 bases). Germline-derived CDR1 and CDR2 are SGHRS and YFSETQ. The CDR3 loop spans 16 amino acids. V lost 4 bases and J lost 4, with 17 bases in between. CDR3 bases: TGCGCCAGCAGCCCCAGGGTAGCGGAGCTCACCGGGGAGCTGTTTTTT. Its translation is CASSPRVAELTGELFF.

The gene calls are TRBV19 and TRBJ1-5; 7 bases agree with TRBD1. This CDR3 has 16 residues. V shed 4 bases and J 0 bases; nucleotides not matched to a gene: 6. CDR1 and CDR2 (germline): LNHDA, SQIVND (reference sequence). The CDR3 region is CASSKGAAASNQPQHF. The CDR3 DNA sequence: TGTGCCAGTAGTAAGGGGGCAGCGGCTAGCAATCAGCCCCAGCATTTT.

The J gene is TRBJ2-5, the V gene TRBV7-7; 8 bases agree with TRBD2. The CDR3 runs 13 residues. Trimming cost V 5 bases and J 6 bases; bases outside gene matches: 5. The germline gives CDR1 SSHAT, CDR2 FNYEAQ (reference sequence). The CDR3, as DNA: TGTGCCAGCAGCCTGGGACTAGGGAAGACCCAGTACTTC. It codes for CASSLGLGKTQYF.

At least ten counts were recorded for this clone. V is TRBV5-8 and J is TRBJ2-7; D ambiguous. CDR3 length equals 16 residues. V lost 1 base to trimming and J lost 4 bases, with 18 bases between them. CDR1 and CDR2 (germline): SGHTS, YDEGEE. In nucleotides, the CDR3 is TGTGCCAGCAGCTTGTTATCGGGCTCCTACACTTACGAGCAGTACTTC. Protein product: CASSLLSGSYTYEQYF.

This chain connects TRBV10-1 to TRBJ2-5; 8 bases are shared with TRBD1. Germline CDR1 WNHNN, CDR2 SYGVQD (reference sequence). The CDR3 is 14 amino acids. V was clipped by 5 bases and J by 1 base; unmatched bases: 3. In DNA form, the CDR3 reads TGCGCCAGCAGTCCGACAGGGGCCCAAGAGACCCAGTACTTC. It translates to CASSPTGAQETQYF.

This clone was observed a handful of times. This chain connects TRBV6-5 to TRBJ1-5; D gene unclear. There are 15 residues in the CDR3. Trimming removed 1 base at V and 7 bases at J, with 14 bases between. Germline V gives CDR1 MNHEY, CDR2 SVGAGI. CDR3 nucleotides: TGTGCCAGCAGTTACTGGGGTTCGAGTACCCAGCCCCAGCATTTT. It specifies CASSYWGSSTQPQHF.

CDR3 sequence reads: CASSPGYIRETQYF. The CDR3 DNA sequence: TGTGCCAGCAGCCCAGGATACATCCGAGAGACCCAGTACTTC. The chain links TRBV7-6 to TRBJ2-5, with D unresolved. The CDR3 contains 14 residues. V was clipped by 5 bases and J by 4 bases, with 14 bases between them. Looked up from germline, CDR1 is SGHVS and CDR2 is FNYEAQ.

The chain employs TRBV18 and TRBJ2-3, with D perhaps matching TRBD1 (5 bases). The V end was cut by 1 base, the J end by 0 bases, with 11 bases between. The CDR3 runs 16 residues. The germline CDR1 and CDR2 sequences are KGHSH and LQKENI. The CDR3 DNA follows: TGTGCCAGCTCACCACGTACGACAGTGAGCACAGATACGCAGTATTTT. Its protein is CASSPRTTVSTDTQYF.